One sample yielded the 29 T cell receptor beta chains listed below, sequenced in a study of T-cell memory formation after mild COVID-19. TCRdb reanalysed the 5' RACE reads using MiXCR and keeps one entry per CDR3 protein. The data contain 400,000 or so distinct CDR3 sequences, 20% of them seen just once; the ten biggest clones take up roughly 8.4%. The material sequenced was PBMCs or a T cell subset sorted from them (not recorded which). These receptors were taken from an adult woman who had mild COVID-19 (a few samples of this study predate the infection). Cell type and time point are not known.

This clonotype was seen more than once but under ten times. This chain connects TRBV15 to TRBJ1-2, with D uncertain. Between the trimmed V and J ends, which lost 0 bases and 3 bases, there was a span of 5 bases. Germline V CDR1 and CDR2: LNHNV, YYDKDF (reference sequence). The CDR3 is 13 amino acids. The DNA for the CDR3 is TGTGCCACCAGCAGAGATCTGGACTATGGCTACACCTTC. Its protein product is CATSRDLDYGYTF.

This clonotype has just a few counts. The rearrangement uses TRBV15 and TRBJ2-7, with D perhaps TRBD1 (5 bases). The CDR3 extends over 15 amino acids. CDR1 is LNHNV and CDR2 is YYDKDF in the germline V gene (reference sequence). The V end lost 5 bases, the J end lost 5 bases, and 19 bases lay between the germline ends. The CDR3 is CATSLGVDISHEQYF. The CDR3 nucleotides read TGTGCCACCAGCCTTGGGGTGGACATATCCCACGAGCAGTACTTC. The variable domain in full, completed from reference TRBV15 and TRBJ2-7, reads DAMVIQNPRYQVTQFGKPVTLSCSQTLNHNVMYWYQQKSSQAPKLLFHYYDKDFNNEADTPDNFQSRRPNTSFCFLDIRSPGLGDTAMYLCATSLGVDISHEQYFGPGTRLTVT.

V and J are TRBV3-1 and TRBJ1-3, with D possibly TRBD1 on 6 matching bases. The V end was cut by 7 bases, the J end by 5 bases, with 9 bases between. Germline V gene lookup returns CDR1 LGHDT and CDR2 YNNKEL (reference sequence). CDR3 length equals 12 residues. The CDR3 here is CASTDRRNTIYF. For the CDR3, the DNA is TGTGCCAGCACTGACAGGCGAAACACCATATATTTT.

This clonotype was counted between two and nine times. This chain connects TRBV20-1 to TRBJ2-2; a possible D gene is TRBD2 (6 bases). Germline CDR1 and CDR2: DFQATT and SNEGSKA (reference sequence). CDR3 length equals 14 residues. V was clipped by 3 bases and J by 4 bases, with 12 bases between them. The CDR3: CSARSGGVTGELFF. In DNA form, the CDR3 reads TGCAGTGCTAGGTCCGGGGGTGTCACCGGGGAGCTGTTTTTT.

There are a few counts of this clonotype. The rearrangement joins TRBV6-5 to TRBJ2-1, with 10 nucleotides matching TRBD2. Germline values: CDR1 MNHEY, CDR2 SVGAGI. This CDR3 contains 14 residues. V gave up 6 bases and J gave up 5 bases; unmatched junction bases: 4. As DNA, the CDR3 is TGTGCCAGCAGGAGCGGGGGGGTCCACAATGAGCAGTTCTTC. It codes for CASRSGGVHNEQFF.

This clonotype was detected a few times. CDR3 coding DNA: TGCGCCAGCAGCCCTGGACAGGGGGCCAGCGGCTACACCTTC. As protein: CASSPGQGASGYTF. J is TRBJ1-2 and V is TRBV5-1, with 11 bases aligning to TRBD1. The junction had 7 bases not matched to a gene; V was cut back by 4 bases and J by 8 bases. This CDR3 region has 14 residues. From germline, CDR1 is SGHRS and CDR2 YFSETQ.

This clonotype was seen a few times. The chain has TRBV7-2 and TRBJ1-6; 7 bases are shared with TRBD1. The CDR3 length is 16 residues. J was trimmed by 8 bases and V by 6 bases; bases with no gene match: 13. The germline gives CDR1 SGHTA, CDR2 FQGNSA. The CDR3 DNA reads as TGTGCCAGCAGTCGGGTTACGACAGGGAGGGATTCACCCCTCCACTTT. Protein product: CASSRVTTGRDSPLHF.

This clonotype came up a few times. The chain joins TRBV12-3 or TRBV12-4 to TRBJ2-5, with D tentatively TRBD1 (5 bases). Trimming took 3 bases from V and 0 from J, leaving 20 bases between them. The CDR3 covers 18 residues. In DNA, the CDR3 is TGTGCCAGCAGTTTCAGCTTCCAGGGCCAACCGTACCAAGAGACCCAGTACTTC. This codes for CASSFSFQGQPYQETQYF.

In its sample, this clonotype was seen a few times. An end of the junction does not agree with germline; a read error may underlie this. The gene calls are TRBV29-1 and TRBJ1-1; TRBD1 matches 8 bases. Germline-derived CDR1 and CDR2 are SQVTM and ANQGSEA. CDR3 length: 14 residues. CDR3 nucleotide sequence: TGCAGGGTTGAGCCAAGACAGGGGCGCACTGAAGCTTTCTTT. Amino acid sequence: CRVEPRQGRTEAFF. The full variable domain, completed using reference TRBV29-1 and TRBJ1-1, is SAVISQKPSRDICQRGTSLTIQCQVDSQVTMMFWYRQQPGQSLTLIATANQGSEATYESGFVIDKFPISRPNLTFSTLTVSNMSPEDSSIYLCRVEPRQGRTEAFFGQGTRLTVV.

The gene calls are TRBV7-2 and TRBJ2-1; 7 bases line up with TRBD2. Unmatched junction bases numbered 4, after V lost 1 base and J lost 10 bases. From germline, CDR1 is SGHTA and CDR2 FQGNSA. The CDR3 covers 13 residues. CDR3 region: CASSLGDYQEQFF. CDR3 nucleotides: TGTGCCAGCAGCTTAGGGGACTACCAAGAGCAGTTCTTC.

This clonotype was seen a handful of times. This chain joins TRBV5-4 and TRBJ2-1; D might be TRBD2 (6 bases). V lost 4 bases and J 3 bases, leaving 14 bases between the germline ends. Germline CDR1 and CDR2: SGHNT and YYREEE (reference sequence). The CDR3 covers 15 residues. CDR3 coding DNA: TGTGCCAGCAGCCATGGAGGGATGCTCTACAATGAGCAGTTCTTC. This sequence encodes CASSHGGMLYNEQFF.

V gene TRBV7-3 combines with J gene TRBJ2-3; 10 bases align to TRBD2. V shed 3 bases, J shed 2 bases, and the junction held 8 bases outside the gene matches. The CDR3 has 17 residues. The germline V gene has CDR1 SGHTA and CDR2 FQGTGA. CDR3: CASSFRGLAEVTDTQYF. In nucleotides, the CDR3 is TGTGCCAGCAGCTTCCGCGGACTAGCGGAGGTCACAGATACGCAGTATTTT.

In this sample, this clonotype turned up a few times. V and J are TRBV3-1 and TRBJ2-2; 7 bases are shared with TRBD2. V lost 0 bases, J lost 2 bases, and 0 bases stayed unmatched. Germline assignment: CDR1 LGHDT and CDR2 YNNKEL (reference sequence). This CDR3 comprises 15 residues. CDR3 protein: CASSQEGLNTGELFF. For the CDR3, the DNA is TGTGCCAGCAGCCAAGAGGGACTAAACACCGGGGAGCTGTTTTTT. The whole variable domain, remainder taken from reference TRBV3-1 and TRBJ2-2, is DTAVSQTPKYLVTQMGNDKSIKCEQNLGHDTMYWYKQDSKKFLKIMFSYNNKELIINETVPNRFSPKSPDKAHLNLHINSLELGDSAVYFCASSQEGLNTGELFFGEGSRLTVL.

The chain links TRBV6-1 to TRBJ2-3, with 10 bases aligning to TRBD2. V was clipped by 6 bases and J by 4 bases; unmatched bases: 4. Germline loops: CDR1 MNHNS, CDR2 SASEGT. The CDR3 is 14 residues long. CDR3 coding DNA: TGTGCCAGCAGGTTGAGCGGGGGGGCAGATACGCAGTATTTT. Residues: CASRLSGGADTQYF.

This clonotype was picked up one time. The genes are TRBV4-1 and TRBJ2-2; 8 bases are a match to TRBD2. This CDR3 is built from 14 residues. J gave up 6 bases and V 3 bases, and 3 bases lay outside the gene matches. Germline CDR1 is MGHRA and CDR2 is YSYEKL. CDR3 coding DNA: TGCGCCAGCAGCCAGTGGACTAGCTCCGGGGAGCTGTTTTTT. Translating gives CASSQWTSSGELFF.

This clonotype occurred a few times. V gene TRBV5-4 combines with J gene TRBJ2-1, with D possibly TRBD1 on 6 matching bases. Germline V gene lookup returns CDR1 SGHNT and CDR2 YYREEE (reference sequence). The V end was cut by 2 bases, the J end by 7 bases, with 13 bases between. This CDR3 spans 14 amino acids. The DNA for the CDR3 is TGTGCCAGCAGCTTTTACAGGGAAAGGAATGAGCAGTTCTTC. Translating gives CASSFYRERNEQFF. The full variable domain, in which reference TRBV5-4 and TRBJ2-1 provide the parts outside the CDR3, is ETGVTQSPTHLIKTRGQQVTLRCSSQSGHNTVSWYQQALGQGPQFIFQYYREEENGRGNFPPRFSGLQFPNYSSELNVNALELDDSALYLCASSFYRERNEQFFGPGTRLTVL.

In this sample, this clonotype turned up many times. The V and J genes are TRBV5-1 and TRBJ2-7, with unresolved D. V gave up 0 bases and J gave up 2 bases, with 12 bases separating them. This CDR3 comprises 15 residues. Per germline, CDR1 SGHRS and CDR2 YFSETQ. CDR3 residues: CASSLASDPAYEQYF. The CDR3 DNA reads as TGCGCCAGCAGCTTGGCCTCGGACCCTGCCTACGAGCAGTACTTC.

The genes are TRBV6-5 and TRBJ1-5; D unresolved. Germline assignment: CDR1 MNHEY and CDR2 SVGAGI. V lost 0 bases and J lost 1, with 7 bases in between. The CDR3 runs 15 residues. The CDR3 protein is CASSYSAASNQPQHF. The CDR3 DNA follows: TGTGCCAGCAGTTACTCGGCGGCGAGCAATCAGCCCCAGCATTTT.

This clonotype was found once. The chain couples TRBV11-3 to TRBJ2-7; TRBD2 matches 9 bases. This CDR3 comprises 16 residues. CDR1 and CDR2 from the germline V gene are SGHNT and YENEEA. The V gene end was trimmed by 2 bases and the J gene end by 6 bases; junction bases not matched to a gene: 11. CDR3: CASSLSVSGLASEQYF. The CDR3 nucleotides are TGTGCCAGCAGCTTATCGGTTTCGGGACTAGCATCCGAGCAGTACTTC.

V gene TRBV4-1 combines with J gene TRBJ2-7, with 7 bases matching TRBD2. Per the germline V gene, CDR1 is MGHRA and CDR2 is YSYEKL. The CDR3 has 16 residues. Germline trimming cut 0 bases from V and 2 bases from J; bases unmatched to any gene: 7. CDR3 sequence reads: CASSQDGRGTTYEQYF. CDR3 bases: TGCGCCAGCAGCCAAGACGGGCGGGGGACTACCTACGAGCAGTACTTC.

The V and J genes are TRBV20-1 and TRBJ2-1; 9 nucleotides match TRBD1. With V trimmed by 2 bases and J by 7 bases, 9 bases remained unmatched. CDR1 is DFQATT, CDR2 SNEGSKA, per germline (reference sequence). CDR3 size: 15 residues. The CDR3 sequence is CSARWGGTGINEQFF. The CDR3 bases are TGCAGTGCTAGATGGGGTGGGACAGGGATAAATGAGCAGTTCTTC.

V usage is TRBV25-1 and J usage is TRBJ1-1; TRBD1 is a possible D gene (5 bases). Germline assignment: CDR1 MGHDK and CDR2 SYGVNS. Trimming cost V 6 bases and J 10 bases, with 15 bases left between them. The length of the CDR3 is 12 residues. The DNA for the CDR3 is TGTGCCAGCAGCCGGGGGTCGACGGTAGCTTTCTTT. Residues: CASSRGSTVAFF.

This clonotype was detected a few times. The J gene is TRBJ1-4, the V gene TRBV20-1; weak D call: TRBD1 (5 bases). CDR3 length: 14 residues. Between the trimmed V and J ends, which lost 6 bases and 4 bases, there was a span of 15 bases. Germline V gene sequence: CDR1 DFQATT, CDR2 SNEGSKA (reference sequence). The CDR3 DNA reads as TGCAGTGCCGCGAGTGGGGGGTTTAATGAAAAACTGTTTTTT. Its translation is CSAASGGFNEKLFF.

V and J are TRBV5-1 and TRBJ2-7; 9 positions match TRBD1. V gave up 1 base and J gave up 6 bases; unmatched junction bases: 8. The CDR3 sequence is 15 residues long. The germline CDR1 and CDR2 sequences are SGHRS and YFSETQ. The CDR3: CASSLRQGEGGEQYF. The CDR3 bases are TGCGCCAGCAGCTTGAGACAGGGGGAAGGTGGCGAGCAGTACTTC.

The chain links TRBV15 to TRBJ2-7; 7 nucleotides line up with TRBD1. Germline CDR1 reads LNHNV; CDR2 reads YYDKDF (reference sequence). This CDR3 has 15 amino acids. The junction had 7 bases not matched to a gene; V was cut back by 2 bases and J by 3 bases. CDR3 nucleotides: TGTGCCACCAGCAGATCCCGGGACAGTAACTACGAGCAGTACTTC. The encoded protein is CATSRSRDSNYEQYF.

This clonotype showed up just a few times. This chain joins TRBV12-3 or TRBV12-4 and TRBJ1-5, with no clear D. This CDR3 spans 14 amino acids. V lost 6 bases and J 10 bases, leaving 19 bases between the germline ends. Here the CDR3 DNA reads TGTGCCAGCAGCCCTCAGACCGCGGGTAGTCCCCAGCATTTT. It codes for CASSPQTAGSPQHF.

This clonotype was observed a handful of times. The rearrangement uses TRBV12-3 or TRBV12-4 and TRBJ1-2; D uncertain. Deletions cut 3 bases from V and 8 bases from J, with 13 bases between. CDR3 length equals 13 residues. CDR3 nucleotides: TGTGCCAGCAGTTTGTGGGAATTGGCGGGCTACACCTTC. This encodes CASSLWELAGYTF.

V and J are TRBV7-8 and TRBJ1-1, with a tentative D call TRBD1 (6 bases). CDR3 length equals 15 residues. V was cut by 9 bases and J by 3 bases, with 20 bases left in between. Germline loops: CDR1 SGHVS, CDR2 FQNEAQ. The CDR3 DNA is TGTGCCAGTCAGCGTGGGGGGCAGAGGGACACTGAAGCTTTCTTT. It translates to CASQRGGQRDTEAFF.

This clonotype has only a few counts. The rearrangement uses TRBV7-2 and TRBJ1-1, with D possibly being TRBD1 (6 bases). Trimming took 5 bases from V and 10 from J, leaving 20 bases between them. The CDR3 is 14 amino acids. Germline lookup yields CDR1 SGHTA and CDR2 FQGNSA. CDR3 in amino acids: CASSRRDNLSGAFF. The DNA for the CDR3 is TGTGCCAGCAGCCGCCGGGACAATCTTTCTGGAGCTTTCTTT. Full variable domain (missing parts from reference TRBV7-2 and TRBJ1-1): GAGVSQSPSNKVTEKGKDVELRCDPISGHTALYWYRQSLGQGLEFLIYFQGNSAPDKSGLPSDRFSAERTGGSVSTLTIQRTQQEDSAVYLCASSRRDNLSGAFFGQGTRLTVV.